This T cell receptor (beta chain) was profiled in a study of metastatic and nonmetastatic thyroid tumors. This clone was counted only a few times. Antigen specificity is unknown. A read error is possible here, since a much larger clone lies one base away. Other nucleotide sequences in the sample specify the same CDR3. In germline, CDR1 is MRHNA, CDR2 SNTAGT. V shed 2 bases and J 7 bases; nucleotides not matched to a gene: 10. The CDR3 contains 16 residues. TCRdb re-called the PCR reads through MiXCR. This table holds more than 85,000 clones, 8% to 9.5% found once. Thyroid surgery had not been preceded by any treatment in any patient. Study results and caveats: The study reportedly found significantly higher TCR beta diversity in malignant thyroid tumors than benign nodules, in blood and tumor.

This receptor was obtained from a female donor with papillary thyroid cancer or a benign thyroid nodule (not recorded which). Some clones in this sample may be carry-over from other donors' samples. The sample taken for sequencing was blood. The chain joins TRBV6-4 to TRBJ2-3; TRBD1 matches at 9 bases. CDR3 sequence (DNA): TGTGCCAGCAGTGACGGATCCGGGACAGGGAGACATACGCAGTATTTT. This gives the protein CASSDGSGTGRHTQYF.